The sequence of this T cell receptor (beta chain) was determined in a study of post-analysis software for immune sequencing data. Study-wide background: Progressive-relapsing, secondary progressive and relapsing-remitting multiple sclerosis were among the disease courses included.

Germline V CDR1 and CDR2: SGDLS, YYNGEE. The trim removed 0 bases at V and 7 bases at J, leaving 11 bases unmatched. The CDR3 covers 16 residues. Note on this clonotype: What it binds is unknown. A much larger clone differs by one base, so this may be a read error.

Study findings and constraints: Normalized Chao1 diversity was significantly lower in multiple sclerosis patients than in controls. About five TRBV segments, including TRBV5-6, TRBV5-1 and TRBV20-1, were more frequent in patients than controls. F measure grouped same-batch samples tightly together.

cDNA libraries for TCR beta contained unique molecular identifiers. A population of about 0.9 to 10 million T cells gave rise to roughly 500,000 cDNA molecules. Each CDR3 protein is one row after TCRdb ran MiXCR on the PCR reads. The sample has over 150,000 distinct CDR3 sequences; 25% to 35% are singletons. This receptor was identified in a girl aged 5 to 17 with multiple sclerosis. J is TRBJ2-7 and V is TRBV9; TRBD2 matches 9 bases. The sequenced sample was blood. The DNA for the CDR3 is TGTGCCAGCAGCGTAGAGTTCCTAGCGGGATCGGGTGAGCAGTACTTC. It codes for CASSVEFLAGSGEQYF.